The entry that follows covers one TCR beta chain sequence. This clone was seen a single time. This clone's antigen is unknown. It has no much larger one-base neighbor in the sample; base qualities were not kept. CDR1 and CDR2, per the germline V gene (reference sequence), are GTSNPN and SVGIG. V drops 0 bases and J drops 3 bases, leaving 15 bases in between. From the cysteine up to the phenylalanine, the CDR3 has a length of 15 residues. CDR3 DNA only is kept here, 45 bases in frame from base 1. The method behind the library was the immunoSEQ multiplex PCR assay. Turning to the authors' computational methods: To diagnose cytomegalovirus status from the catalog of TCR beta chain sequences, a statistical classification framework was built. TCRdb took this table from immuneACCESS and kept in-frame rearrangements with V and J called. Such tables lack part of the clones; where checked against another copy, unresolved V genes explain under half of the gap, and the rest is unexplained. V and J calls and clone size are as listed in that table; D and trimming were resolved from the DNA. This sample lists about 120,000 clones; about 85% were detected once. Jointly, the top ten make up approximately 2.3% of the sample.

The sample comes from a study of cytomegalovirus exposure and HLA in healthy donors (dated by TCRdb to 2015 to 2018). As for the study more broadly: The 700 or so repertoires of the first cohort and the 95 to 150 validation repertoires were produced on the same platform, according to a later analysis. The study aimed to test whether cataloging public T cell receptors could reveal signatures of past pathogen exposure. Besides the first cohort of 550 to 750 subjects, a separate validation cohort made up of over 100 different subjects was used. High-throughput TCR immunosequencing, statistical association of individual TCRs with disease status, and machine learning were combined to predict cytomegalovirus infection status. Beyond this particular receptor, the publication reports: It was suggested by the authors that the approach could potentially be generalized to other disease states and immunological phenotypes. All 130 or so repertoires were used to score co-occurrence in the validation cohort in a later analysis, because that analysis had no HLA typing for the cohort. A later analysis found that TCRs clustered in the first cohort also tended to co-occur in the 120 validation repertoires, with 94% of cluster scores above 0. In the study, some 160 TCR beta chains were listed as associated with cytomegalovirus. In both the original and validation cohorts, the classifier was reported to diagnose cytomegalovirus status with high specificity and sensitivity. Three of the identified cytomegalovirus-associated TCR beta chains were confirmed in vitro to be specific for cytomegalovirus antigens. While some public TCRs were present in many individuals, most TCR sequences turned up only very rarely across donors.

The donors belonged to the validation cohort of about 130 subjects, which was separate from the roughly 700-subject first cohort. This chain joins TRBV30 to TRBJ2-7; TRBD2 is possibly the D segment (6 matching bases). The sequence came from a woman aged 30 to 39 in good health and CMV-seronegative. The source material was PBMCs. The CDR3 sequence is CAWSVGGFGFYEQYF. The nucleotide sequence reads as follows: TGTGCCTGGAGTGTAGGAGGGTTCGGATTCTACGAGCAGTACTTC. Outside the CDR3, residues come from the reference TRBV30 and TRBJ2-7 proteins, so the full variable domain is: SQTIHQWPATLVQPVGSPLSLECTVEGTSNPNLYWYRQAAGRGLQLLFYSVGIGQISSEVPQNLSASRPQDRQFILSSKKLLLSDSGFYLCAWSVGGFGFYEQYFGPGTRLTVT.